The present T cell receptor beta chain was sequenced within a study of OX40 agonist ivuxolimab in advanced cancers. Study information: Every 2 weeks, patients received ivuxolimab intravenously, dosed at 0.01 to 10 mg/kg.

CDR3 length: 11 residues. The germline gives CDR1 KGHSH, CDR2 LQKENI. V shed 3 bases and J shed 10 bases, with 7 bases lying between them. Method: immunoSEQ multiplex PCR; TCRdb's copy keeps in-frame clones and lacks some. The sample carries over 15,000 clones, 65% to 85% recorded once. Sequencing used CD4+ or CD8+ T cells sorted from blood, obtained in a trial of the OX40 agonist ivuxolimab. The origin of this receptor is an adult with an advanced solid tumor such as melanoma, head and neck, liver or kidney cancer. The chain is built from TRBV18 and TRBJ2-1, with D possibly being TRBD2 (6 bases). The CDR3: CASSPAGEQFF. Here the CDR3 DNA reads TGTGCCAGCTCACCTGCGGGAGAGCAGTTCTTC.